The 2 T cell receptor beta chains listed next were all sequenced from one sample in a study of OX40 agonist ivuxolimab in advanced cancers. The library was obtained by the immunoSEQ multiplex PCR assay. TCRdb provides this immuneACCESS table in a form limited to in-frame rearrangements. Some clones are lacking; in checked studies, under half of them reflect an unresolved V gene, and why the rest are absent is not known. Within this sample are 20,000 to 30,000 clones, with approximately 85% of them counted one time only. The ten largest clonotypes hold around 32% of the sample. This sample comprised CD4+ or CD8+ T cells sorted from blood, obtained in a trial of the OX40 agonist ivuxolimab. Every receptor here comes from an adult with an advanced solid tumor such as melanoma, head and neck, liver or kidney cancer.

V is TRBV7-8 and J is TRBJ2-7; D tentatively reads TRBD1 or TRBD2 (5 bases each). The CDR3 is made up of 14 amino acids. The germline V gene has CDR1 SGHVS and CDR2 FQNEAQ. V lost 1 base, J lost 2 bases, and 9 bases lay in between. CDR3 loop: CASSLGGNPYEQYF. CDR3 sequence (DNA): TGTGCCAGCAGCTTAGGGGGGAACCCCTACGAGCAGTACTTC.

The chain combines TRBV6-6 with TRBJ2-7; 9 nucleotides align to TRBD2. Germline assignment: CDR1 MNHNY and CDR2 SVGAGI (reference sequence). This CDR3 has 16 amino acids. Unmatched junction bases numbered 11, after V lost 6 bases and J lost 2 bases. For the CDR3, the DNA is TGTGCCAGCAGAGGGATAGCGGGAGATCGGACCTACGAGCAGTACTTC. As protein: CASRGIAGDRTYEQYF.